These 18 T cell receptor beta chains originate from one sample sequenced in a study of cytomegalovirus exposure and HLA in healthy donors. PCR used 60 Vbeta primers and 13 Jbeta primers. Libraries were prepared by immunoSEQ multiplex PCR; TCRdb keeps only in-frame clonotypes and omits some of them. Among 150,000 to 200,000 clones listed, around 80% were seen once. The specimen sequenced was PBMCs. These receptors were taken from a middle-aged woman in good health and CMV-seronegative.

With respect to this clone: The identical CDR3 is also encoded by other nucleotide sequences in the sample. The chain is built from TRBV11-3 and TRBJ2-6; D not resolved. CDR1 and CDR2 from the germline V gene are SGHNT and YENEEA. The CDR3 is made up of 15 amino acids. Trimming removed 0 bases at V and 0 bases at J, with 3 bases between. The DNA of the CDR3 is TGTGCCAGCAGCTTAGACAGCTCTGGGGCCAACGTCCTGACTTTC. Residues: CASSLDSSGANVLTF.

This sequence joins TRBV28 and TRBJ1-1; tentatively, D is TRBD1 (6 bases). Trimming removed 7 bases from V and 0 bases from J, with 18 bases in between. Germline-derived CDR1 and CDR2 are MDHEN and SYDVKM. CDR3 length: 16 residues. The CDR3 here is CASIMGGARMNTEAFF. The CDR3 DNA reads TGTGCCAGCATTATGGGGGGGGCACGCATGAACACTGAAGCTTTCTTT.

The V call is TRBV5-1, the J call TRBJ2-1; weak D call: TRBD2 (5 bases). The CDR3 runs to 14 residues. V dropped 0 bases and J dropped 5 bases, with 9 bases sitting between them. Germline V gene sequence: CDR1 SGHRS, CDR2 YFSETQ. The CDR3 loop is CASSLGGLNNEQFF. The CDR3, as DNA: TGCGCCAGCAGCTTGGGCGGACTTAACAATGAGCAGTTCTTC.

The chain links TRBV5-1 to TRBJ2-6, with TRBD2 matching 13 bases. The germline gives CDR1 SGHRS, CDR2 YFSETQ. CDR3 length: 18 amino acids. V shed 0 bases and J 2 bases; nucleotides not matched to a gene: 2. CDR3 sequence reads: CASSLELAGGPGANVLTF. The CDR3 DNA sequence: TGCGCCAGCAGCTTGGAACTAGCGGGAGGGCCTGGGGCCAACGTCCTGACTTTC.

The V call is TRBV18, the J call TRBJ1-5, with D perhaps matching TRBD1 (6 bases). The CDR3 extends over 16 amino acids. Per the germline V gene, CDR1 is KGHSH and CDR2 is LQKENI. The germline V and J ends were trimmed by 1 base and 4 bases, with 14 bases remaining between them. This chain's CDR3 is CASSPLGGGQNQPQHF. CDR3 sequence (DNA): TGTGCCAGCTCACCACTAGGGGGGGGCCAAAATCAGCCCCAGCATTTT.

The chain carries TRBV7-2 and TRBJ2-3; no clear D gene. Trimming cost V 3 bases and J 11 bases, with 24 bases left between them. The CDR3 has 16 amino acids. Germline V gene sequence: CDR1 SGHTA, CDR2 FQGNSA. Here the CDR3 reads CASSLSPDTAALQQYF. The CDR3 DNA sequence: TGTGCCAGCAGCTTGAGTCCCGACACAGCCGCATTACAGCAGTATTTT.

The V and J genes are TRBV29-1 and TRBJ1-2, with 7 nucleotides matching TRBD1. V lost 7 bases to trimming and J lost 4 bases; unmatched junction nucleotides: 6. The length of the CDR3 is 12 residues. Per germline, CDR1 SQVTM and CDR2 ANQGSEA. CDR3 nucleotides: TGCAGCGCCCCGGGGACAGTCTATGGCTACACCTTC. Its protein is CSAPGTVYGYTF.

V usage is TRBV2 and J usage is TRBJ1-1; TRBD1 is a possible D gene (5 bases). V lost 3 bases to trimming and J lost 6 bases, with 14 bases between them. Germline V gene data show CDR1 as SNHLY and CDR2 as FYNNEI. This CDR3 spans 14 amino acids. Here the CDR3 reads CASSEYTGLAEAFF. The CDR3 DNA is TGTGCCAGCAGTGAGTATACAGGTTTGGCTGAAGCTTTCTTT. Using reference TRBV2 and TRBJ1-1 for the parts outside the CDR3, the full variable domain is EPEVTQTPSHQVTQMGQEVILRCVPISNHLYFYWYRQILGQKVEFLVSFYNNEISEKSEIFDDQFSVERPDGSNFTLKIRSTKLEDSAMYFCASSEYTGLAEAFFGQGTRLTVV.

This clone was seen just once. The CDR3 sequence: CASSDTGAAPYEQYF. DNA for the CDR3: TGTGCCAGCAGTGATACAGGGGCTGCACCCTACGAGCAGTACTTC. The chain couples TRBV6-1 to TRBJ2-7; 7 positions match TRBD1. Trimming took 3 bases from V and 2 from J; bases not matched to a gene: 7. From germline, CDR1 is MNHNS and CDR2 SASEGT. The length of the CDR3 is 15 residues.

The J gene is TRBJ2-5, the V gene TRBV4-2; TRBD1 is a possible D gene (6 bases). Germline V CDR1 and CDR2: LGHNA, YNFKEQ. This CDR3 region has 16 residues. The ends were cut back, 4 bases at V and 1 base at J, with 16 bases in the middle. The CDR3 here is CASSPQGPPGQETQYF. For the CDR3, the DNA is TGTGCCAGCAGCCCACAGGGACCACCTGGCCAAGAGACCCAGTACTTC.

The chain links TRBV7-2 to TRBJ1-5; D is possibly TRBD1 (6 bases). The germline V gene encodes CDR1 SGHTA and CDR2 FQGNSA. The CDR3 has 13 residues. Trimming stripped 4 bases from V and 5 bases from J, with 9 bases between. The CDR3 bases are TGTGCCAGCAGCTCAGGGGATCATCAGCCCCAGCATTTT. This encodes CASSSGDHQPQHF.

This sequence joins TRBV11-2 and TRBJ2-3; 8 nucleotides match TRBD2. Trimming cost V 0 bases and J 0 bases; bases outside gene matches: 14. There are 20 residues in the CDR3. CDR1 and CDR2 (germline): SGHAT, FQNNGV. CDR3 sequence reads: CASSLDQPIAGFRSTDTQYF. In DNA form, the CDR3 reads TGTGCCAGCAGCTTAGATCAACCGATAGCGGGATTCCGTAGCACAGATACGCAGTATTTT.

V usage is TRBV4-3 and J usage is TRBJ1-2; 8 nucleotides agree with TRBD1. V lost 4 bases and J lost 2; bases outside the gene matches: 3. The CDR3 spans 14 residues. Germline V lookup: CDR1 LGHNA, CDR2 YSLEER. For the CDR3, the DNA is TGCGCCAGCAGCCGTGCAGGGGGCAACTATGGCTACACCTTC. It yields the protein CASSRAGGNYGYTF.

The chain links TRBV5-4 to TRBJ2-5; 7 bases match TRBD2. CDR3 length: 17 amino acids. Germline V gene data show CDR1 as SGHNT and CDR2 as YYREEE (reference sequence). V trimming: 2 bases; J trimming: 2 bases; junction bases outside the gene matches: 12. CDR3 nucleotides: TGTGCCAGCAGCTTAGGGGCCCCCGCTAGCGGTCAAGAGACCCAGTACTTC. Translating it yields CASSLGAPASGQETQYF.

V gene TRBV7-2 combines with J gene TRBJ2-5, with a possible D match to TRBD1 (5 bases). V was pared by 5 bases and J by 5 bases, with 12 bases between. This CDR3 is 13 amino acids long. Germline CDR1 reads SGHTA; CDR2 reads FQGNSA. The CDR3 DNA reads TGTGCCAGCAGCCCCCAGGGCCAGGAGACCCAGTACTTC. Protein product: CASSPQGQETQYF.

The chain couples TRBV30 to TRBJ2-1; 14 bases agree with TRBD2. The germline V gene encodes CDR1 GTSNPN and CDR2 SVGIG (reference sequence). V dropped 2 bases and J dropped 3; count of bases not matched to a gene: 9. The CDR3 spans 18 residues. In DNA form, the CDR3 reads TGTGCCTGGAGTCCCTGGGGACTAGCGGGAGCGGTCTACAATGAGCAGTTCTTC. It translates to CAWSPWGLAGAVYNEQFF.

The chain couples TRBV11-2 to TRBJ1-2; 8 nucleotides line up with TRBD1. This CDR3 has 16 residues. Looked up from germline, CDR1 is SGHAT and CDR2 is FQNNGV. V shed 4 bases, J shed 6 bases, and the junction held 13 bases outside the gene matches. The DNA for the CDR3 is TGTGCCAGCAGCTCCCCCGGAAAAGCAGGGGGCAATGGCTACACCTTC. Amino acids: CASSSPGKAGGNGYTF.

The rearrangement uses TRBV6-1 and TRBJ1-2; tentative D call: TRBD1 (5 bases). The CDR3 sequence is 14 residues long. With 0 bases removed from V and 8 bases from J, the gap between germline ends came to 13 bases. The germline V gene encodes CDR1 MNHNS and CDR2 SASEGT. In nucleotides, the CDR3 is TGTGCCAGCAGTGAAGCCCGTTCCAGGGAAGGCTACACCTTC. Protein sequence: CASSEARSREGYTF.